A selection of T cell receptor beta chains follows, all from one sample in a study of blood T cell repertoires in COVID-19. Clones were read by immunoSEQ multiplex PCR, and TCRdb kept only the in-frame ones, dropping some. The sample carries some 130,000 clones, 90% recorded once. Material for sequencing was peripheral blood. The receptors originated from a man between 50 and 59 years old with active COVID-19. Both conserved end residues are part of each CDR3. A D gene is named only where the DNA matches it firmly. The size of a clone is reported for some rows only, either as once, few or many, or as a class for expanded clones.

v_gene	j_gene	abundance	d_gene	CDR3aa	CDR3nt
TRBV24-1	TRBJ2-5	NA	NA	CATSDLGGFGETQYF	TGTGCCACCAGTGATTTAGGCGGGTTCGGGGAGACCCAGTACTTC
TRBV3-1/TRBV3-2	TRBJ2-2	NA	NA	CASSHRGRNTGELFF	TGTGCCAGCAGCCACCGCGGGCGGAACACCGGGGAGCTGTTTTTT
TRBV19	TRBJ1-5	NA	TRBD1	CASSGTGLNQPQHF	TGTGCCAGTAGCGGGACAGGGCTCAATCAGCCCCAGCATTTT
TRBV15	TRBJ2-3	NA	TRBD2	CATGLLAGVSGDTQYF	TGTGCCACCGGTCTTTTGGCGGGAGTAAGTGGAGATACGCAGTATTTT
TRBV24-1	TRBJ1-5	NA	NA	CATSAGRAGEPQHF	TGTGCCACCAGTGCCGGACGGGCCGGGGAGCCCCAGCATTTT
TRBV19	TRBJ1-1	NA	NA	CASSIGGSEAFF	TGTGCCAGTAGTATAGGAGGCAGTGAAGCTTTCTTT
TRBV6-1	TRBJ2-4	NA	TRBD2	CASSERLAGLAKNIQYF	TGTGCCAGCAGTGAACGGTTAGCGGGACTAGCCAAAAACATTCAGTACTTC
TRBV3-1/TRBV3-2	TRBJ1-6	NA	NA	CASSQKGEVYNSPLHF	TGTGCCAGCAGCCAGAAGGGGGAAGTCTATAATTCACCCCTCCACTTT
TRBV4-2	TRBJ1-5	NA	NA	CASSQEGGGGQPQHF	TGTGCCAGCAGCCAAGAGGGGGGGGGCGGTCAGCCCCAGCATTTT
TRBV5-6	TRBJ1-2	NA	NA	CASSHSYGYTF	TGTGCCAGCAGCCACAGCTATGGCTACACCTTC
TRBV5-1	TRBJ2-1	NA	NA	CASSPAAEGLVEQFF	TGCGCCAGCAGCCCAGCGGCGGAGGGTTTGGTTGAGCAGTTCTTC
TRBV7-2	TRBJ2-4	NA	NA	CASRASGMRNIQYF	TGTGCCAGCAGGGCGTCGGGGATGAGAAACATTCAGTACTTC
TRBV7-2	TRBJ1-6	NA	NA	CASSLRKGAQNSPLHF	TGTGCCAGCAGCTTAAGGAAAGGGGCGCAGAATTCACCCCTCCACTTT
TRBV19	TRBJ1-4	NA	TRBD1	CASSIVRTGGNEKLFF	TGTGCCAGTAGTATCGTCCGGACAGGGGGTAATGAAAAACTGTTTTTT
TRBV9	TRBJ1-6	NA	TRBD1	CASSGRGTGGYSPLHF	TGTGCCAGCAGCGGAAGGGGGACAGGGGGCTATTCACCCCTCCACTTT
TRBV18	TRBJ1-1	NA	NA	CASSAARGNTEAFF	TGTGCCAGCTCAGCGGCAAGGGGAAACACTGAAGCTTTCTTT
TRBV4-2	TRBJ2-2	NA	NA	CASSQTEGGELFF	TGTGCCAGCAGCCAAACGGAGGGCGGGGAGCTGTTTTTT
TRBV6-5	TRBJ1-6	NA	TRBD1	CASSTTGLNSPLHF	TGTGCCAGCAGCACGACAGGGTTAAATTCACCCCTCCACTTT
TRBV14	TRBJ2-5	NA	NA	CASSQVLAKQETQYF	TGTGCCAGCAGCCAAGTTCTAGCGAAACAAGAGACCCAGTACTTC
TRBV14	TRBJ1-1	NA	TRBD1	CASSQDWRRQGYPTEAFF	TGTGCCAGCAGCCAAGATTGGAGGAGACAGGGGTACCCCACTGAAGCTTTCTTT
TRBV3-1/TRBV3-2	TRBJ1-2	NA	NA	CASSHRSLGMHF	TGTGCCAGCAGCCACCGAAGTTTGGGCATGCACTTC
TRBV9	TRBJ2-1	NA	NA	CASSVGGTFSYNEQFF	TGTGCCAGCAGCGTAGGAGGGACTTTTTCCTACAATGAGCAGTTCTTC
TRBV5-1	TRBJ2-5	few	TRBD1	CASSLGGTGEKTQYF	TGCGCCAGCAGCTTGGGCGGGACAGGGGAGAAGACCCAGTACTTC
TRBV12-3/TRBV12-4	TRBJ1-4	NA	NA	CASTLRGNEKLFF	TGTGCCAGCACCTTACGGGGAAATGAAAAACTGTTTTTT
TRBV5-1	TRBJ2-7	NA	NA	CASSPGDSSSYEQYF	TGCGCCAGCAGCCCGGGGGACAGTAGCTCCTACGAGCAGTACTTC
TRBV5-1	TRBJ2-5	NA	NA	CASSQQPGGLGETQYF	TGCGCCAGCAGCCAGCAACCAGGGGGACTTGGAGAGACCCAGTACTTC
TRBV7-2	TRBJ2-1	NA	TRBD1	CASSLILGQGQFF	TGTGCCAGCAGCTTAATATTAGGACAGGGGCAGTTCTTC
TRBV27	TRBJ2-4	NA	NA	CASSPEAFSGAKNIQYF	TGTGCCAGCAGTCCAGAGGCCTTCTCGGGGGCCAAAAACATTCAGTACTTC
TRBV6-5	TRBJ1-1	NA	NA	CASRETGGWSTEAFF	TGTGCCAGCAGAGAGACAGGCGGGTGGAGCACTGAAGCTTTCTTT
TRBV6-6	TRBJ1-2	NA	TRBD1	CASSGQAYYGYTF	TGTGCCAGCAGTGGACAGGCATACTATGGCTACACCTTC
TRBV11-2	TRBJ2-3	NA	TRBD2	CASSRELAGGTDTQYF	TGTGCCAGCAGCCGAGAACTAGCGGGGGGCACAGATACGCAGTATTTT
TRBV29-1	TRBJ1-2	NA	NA	CSVERGGVNYGYTF	TGCAGCGTTGAGCGTGGGGGGGTAAACTATGGCTACACCTTC
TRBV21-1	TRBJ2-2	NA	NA	CASSRSCGRYAGELFF	TGTGCCAGCAGCCGTTCTTGCGGGAGATACGCCGGGGAGCTGTTTTTT
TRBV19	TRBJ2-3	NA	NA	CATRDLGTDTQYF	TGTGCCACCAGGGACTTAGGTACGGATACGCAGTATTTT
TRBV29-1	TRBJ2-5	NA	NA	CSAEGQEETQYF	TGCAGCGCCGAGGGTCAGGAAGAGACCCAGTACTTC
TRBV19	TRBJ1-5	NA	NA	CASSWSAAGNQPQHF	TGTGCCAGTAGTTGGTCGGCGGCCGGCAATCAGCCCCAGCATTTT
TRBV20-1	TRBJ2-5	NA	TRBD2	CSASRAGGETQYF	TGCAGTGCTAGTCGAGCGGGGGGCGAGACCCAGTACTTC
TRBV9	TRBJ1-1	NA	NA	CASSVGAGTEAFF	TGTGCCAGCAGCGTAGGTGCGGGCACTGAAGCTTTCTTT
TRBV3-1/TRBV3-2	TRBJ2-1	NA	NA	CASSQVFNEQFF	TGTGCCAGCAGCCAAGTCTTCAATGAGCAGTTCTTC
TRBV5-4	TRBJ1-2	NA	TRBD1	CASSFKTGGGDGYTF	TGTGCCAGCAGCTTCAAAACAGGGGGCGGAGATGGCTACACCTTC
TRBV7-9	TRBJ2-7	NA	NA	CASSPVAAYEQYF	TGTGCCAGCAGCCCAGTGGCTGCCTACGAGCAGTACTTC
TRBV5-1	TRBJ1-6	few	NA	CASNRAPQTNSPLHF	TGCGCCAGCAACAGGGCGCCCCAAACTAATTCACCCCTCCACTTT
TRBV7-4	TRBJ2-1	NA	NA	CASSTHCGGKYNEQFF	TGTGCCAGCAGCACTCACTGTGGCGGGAAATACAATGAGCAGTTCTTC
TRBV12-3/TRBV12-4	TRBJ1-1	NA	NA	CASSPGFAEAFF	TGTGCCAGCAGCCCAGGGTTTGCTGAAGCTTTCTTT
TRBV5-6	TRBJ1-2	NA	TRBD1	CASAFGRTGPTANYGYTF	TGTGCCAGCGCCTTTGGTAGGACAGGTCCTACAGCTAACTATGGCTACACCTTC
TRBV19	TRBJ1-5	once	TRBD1	CASSIVTGAGQPQHF	TGTGCCAGTAGTATAGTTACAGGGGCGGGTCAGCCCCAGCATTTT
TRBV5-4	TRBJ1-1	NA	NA	CASRRPGDTEAFF	TGTGCCAGCAGACGGCCAGGGGACACTGAAGCTTTCTTT
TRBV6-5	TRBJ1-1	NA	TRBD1	CASRRDRGNTEAFF	TGTGCCAGCAGACGGGACAGGGGGAACACTGAAGCTTTCTTT
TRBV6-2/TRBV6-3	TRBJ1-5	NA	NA	CASSYSVGGSMPVGQPQHF	TGTGCCAGCAGTTACTCGGTGGGGGGGTCCATGCCAGTCGGTCAGCCCCAGCATTTT
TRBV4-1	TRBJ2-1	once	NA	CASSQVPADDEQFF	TGCGCCAGCAGCCAAGTTCCCGCGGATGATGAGCAGTTCTTC
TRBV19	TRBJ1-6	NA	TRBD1	CASSQTGDSPLHF	TGTGCCAGTAGTCAAACAGGGGATTCACCCCTCCACTTT
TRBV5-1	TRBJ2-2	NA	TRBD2	CASSSTSGGTTGELFF	TGCGCCAGCAGCTCCACTAGCGGGGGAACCACCGGGGAGCTGTTTTTT
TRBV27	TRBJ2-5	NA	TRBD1	CASSRITGGETQYF	TGTGCCAGCAGCCGTATAACAGGGGGAGAGACCCAGTACTTC
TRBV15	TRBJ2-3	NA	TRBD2	CATSKGLAGGTDTQYF	TGTGCCACCAGCAAGGGACTAGCGGGGGGCACAGATACGCAGTATTTT
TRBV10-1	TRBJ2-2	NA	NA	CASGELVPGELFF	TGCGCCAGCGGAGAACTAGTACCCGGGGAGCTGTTTTTT
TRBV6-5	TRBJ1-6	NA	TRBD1	CASSYPGGDSPLHF	TGTGCCAGCAGTTACCCAGGGGGAGATTCACCCCTCCACTTT